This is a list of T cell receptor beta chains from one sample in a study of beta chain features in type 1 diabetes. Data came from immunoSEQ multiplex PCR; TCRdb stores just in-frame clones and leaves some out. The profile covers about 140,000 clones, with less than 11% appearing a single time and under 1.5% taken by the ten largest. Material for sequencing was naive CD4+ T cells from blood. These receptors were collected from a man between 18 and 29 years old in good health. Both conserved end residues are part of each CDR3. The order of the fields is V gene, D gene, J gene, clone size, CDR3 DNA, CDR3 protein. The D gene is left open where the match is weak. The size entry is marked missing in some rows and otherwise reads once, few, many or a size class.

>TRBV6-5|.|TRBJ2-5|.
TGTGCCAGCAGTCTAGGCTTGCAAGAGACCCAGTACTTC
CASSLGLQETQYF
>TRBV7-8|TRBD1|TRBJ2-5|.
TGTGCCAGCAGCAAAAGTCCCGGGACAGGGGAAGAGACCCAGTACTTC
CASSKSPGTGEETQYF
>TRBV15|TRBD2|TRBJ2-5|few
TGTGCCACCAGCAGAGCTAGCGGACAAGAGACCCAGTACTTC
CATSRASGQETQYF
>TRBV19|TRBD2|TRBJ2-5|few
TGTGCCAGTAGTGTAGCGGGGGGGTCCGGGACCCAGTACTTC
CASSVAGGSGTQYF
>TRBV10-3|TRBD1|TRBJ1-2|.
TGTGCCATGACCGACAGGGAGGTACATGGCTACACCTTC
CAMTDREVHGYTF
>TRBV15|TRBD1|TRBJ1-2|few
TGTGCCACCAGCATTCAGACAGGGGGGTATGGCTACACCTTC
CATSIQTGGYGYTF
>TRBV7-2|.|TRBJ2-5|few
TGTGCCAGCAGCAACTTCTTTGAGACCCAGTACTTC
CASSNFFETQYF
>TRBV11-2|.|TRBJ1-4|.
TGTGCCAGCAGCTTAGGGACAGATAATGAAAAACTGTTTTTT
CASSLGTDNEKLFF
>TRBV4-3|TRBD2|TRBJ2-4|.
TGCGCCAGCAGCCAAGAGGGACTAGCGGGGGGCAAAAACATTCAGTACTTC
CASSQEGLAGGKNIQYF
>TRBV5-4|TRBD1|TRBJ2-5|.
TGTGCCAGCAGCTTGAAGGGGGCGGTGGAGACCCAGTACTTC
CASSLKGAVETQYF
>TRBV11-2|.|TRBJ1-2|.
TGTGCCAGCAGCTTAACCGACATTACTGGCTACACCTTC
CASSLTDITGYTF
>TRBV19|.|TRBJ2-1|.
TGTGCCAGTAGTCCGGGAGCCCAAACCCACAATGAGCAGTTCTTC
CASSPGAQTHNEQFF
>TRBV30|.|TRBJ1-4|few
TGTGCCTGGAGTGTACGATGGGGGAGGGGGACTAATGAAAAACTGTTTTTT
CAWSVRWGRGTNEKLFF
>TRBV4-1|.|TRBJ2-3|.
TGCGCCAGCAGCCAAGATACCCCCCCTGGGGGCCTTAGCACAGATACGCAGTATTTT
CASSQDTPPGGLSTDTQYF
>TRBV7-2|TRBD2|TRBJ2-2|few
TGTGCCAGCACGGGGCGCGCGGGGGAGGGCGGGGAGCTGTTTTTT
CASTGRAGEGGELFF
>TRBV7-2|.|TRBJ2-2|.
TGTGCCAGCAGCTTTGCCCAGGGTGGGACCGGGGAGCTGTTTTTT
CASSFAQGGTGELFF
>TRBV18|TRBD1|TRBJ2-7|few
TGTGCCAGCTCACCACCCGGACAGGGGGGCTACGAGCAGTACTTC
CASSPPGQGGYEQYF
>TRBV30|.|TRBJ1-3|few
TGTGCCTGGAGTCCATCCATCTCTGGAAACACCATATATTTT
CAWSPSISGNTIYF
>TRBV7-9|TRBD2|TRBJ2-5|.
TGTGCCAGCAGCCCGGGACTAGCGGGATCGGAGACCCAGTACTTC
CASSPGLAGSETQYF
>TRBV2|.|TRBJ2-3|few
TGTGCCAGCAGTGAAGGGCCAGATACGCAGTATTTT
CASSEGPDTQYF
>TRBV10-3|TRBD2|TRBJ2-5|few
TGTGCCATCAGTGTGGGTAGCGGGGGGCCGGAGACCCAGTACTTC
CAISVGSGGPETQYF
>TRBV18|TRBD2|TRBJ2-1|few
TGTGCCAGCTCACAGACTAGCGGGGTGTCACATGAGCAGTTCTTC
CASSQTSGVSHEQFF
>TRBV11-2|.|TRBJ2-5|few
TGTGCCAGCAGCTTAGTGGCACGGGGAGAGACCCAGTACTTC
CASSLVARGETQYF
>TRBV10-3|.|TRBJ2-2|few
TGTGCCATCAGTGGACAGGACACCGGGGAGCTGTTTTTT
CAISGQDTGELFF
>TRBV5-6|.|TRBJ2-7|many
TGTGCCAGCAGCTCGGGACAACCCTACGAGCAGTACTTC
CASSSGQPYEQYF
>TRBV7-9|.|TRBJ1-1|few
TGTGCCAGCAGCTTCGGAGGATTCACTGAAGCTTTCTTT
CASSFGGFTEAFF
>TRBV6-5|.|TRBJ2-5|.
TGTGCCATCAGTGAGTCTCTTGAAGAGACCCAGTACTTC
CAISESLEETQYF
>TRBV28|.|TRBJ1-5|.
TGTGCCAGCAGCCCCCAGGGAGGGACCCAGCATTTT
CASSPQGGTQHF
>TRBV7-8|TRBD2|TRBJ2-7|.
TGTGCCAGCAGCGATAGCGGGGGGTCCTACGAGCAGTACTTC
CASSDSGGSYEQYF
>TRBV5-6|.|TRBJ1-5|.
TGTGCCAGCAGCCCAGGGGTCGGCAATCAGCCCCAGCATTTT
CASSPGVGNQPQHF
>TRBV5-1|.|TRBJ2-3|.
TGCGCCAGCAGCTTGGGCCAGGGTCATGCAGATACGCAGTATTTT
CASSLGQGHADTQYF
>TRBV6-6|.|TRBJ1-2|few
TGTGCCAGCAGTTGGTGGGGGCAGAGTCTCCTCTATGGCTACACCTTC
CASSWWGQSLLYGYTF
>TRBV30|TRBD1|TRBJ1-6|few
TGTGCCTGGAGTGTGGAGGGGGCTTTAAATTCACCCCTCCACTTT
CAWSVEGALNSPLHF
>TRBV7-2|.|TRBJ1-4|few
TGTGCCAGCAGCCTAAGGAGAGGGGAAAAACTGTTTTTT
CASSLRRGEKLFF
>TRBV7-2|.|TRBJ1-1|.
TGTGCCAGCAGCTTATCGCGGGACACTGAAGCTTTCTTT
CASSLSRDTEAFF
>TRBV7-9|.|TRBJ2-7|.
TGTGCCAGCAGCTTAGACCGGGGGTACGAGCAGTACTTC
CASSLDRGYEQYF
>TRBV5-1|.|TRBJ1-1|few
TGCGCCAGCAGCTTTGATGGGAGCACTGAAGCTTTCTTT
CASSFDGSTEAFF
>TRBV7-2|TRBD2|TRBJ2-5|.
TGTGCCAGCAGCTTATTAAGGGCTAGCGGGGAGTCCCAGTACTTC
CASSLLRASGESQYF
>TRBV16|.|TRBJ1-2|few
TGTGCCAGCAGTCTCGGTCGGGGAGGCTATGGCTACACCTTC
CASSLGRGGYGYTF
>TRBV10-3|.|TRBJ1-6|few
TGTGCCATCAGTGAAAACCAGGGTAGGAATTCACCCCTCCACTTT
CAISENQGRNSPLHF
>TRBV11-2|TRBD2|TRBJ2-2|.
TGTGCCAGCAGCCCCCGTGCTAGCGGGGGGGCGGGCGAGCTGTTTTTT
CASSPRASGGAGELFF